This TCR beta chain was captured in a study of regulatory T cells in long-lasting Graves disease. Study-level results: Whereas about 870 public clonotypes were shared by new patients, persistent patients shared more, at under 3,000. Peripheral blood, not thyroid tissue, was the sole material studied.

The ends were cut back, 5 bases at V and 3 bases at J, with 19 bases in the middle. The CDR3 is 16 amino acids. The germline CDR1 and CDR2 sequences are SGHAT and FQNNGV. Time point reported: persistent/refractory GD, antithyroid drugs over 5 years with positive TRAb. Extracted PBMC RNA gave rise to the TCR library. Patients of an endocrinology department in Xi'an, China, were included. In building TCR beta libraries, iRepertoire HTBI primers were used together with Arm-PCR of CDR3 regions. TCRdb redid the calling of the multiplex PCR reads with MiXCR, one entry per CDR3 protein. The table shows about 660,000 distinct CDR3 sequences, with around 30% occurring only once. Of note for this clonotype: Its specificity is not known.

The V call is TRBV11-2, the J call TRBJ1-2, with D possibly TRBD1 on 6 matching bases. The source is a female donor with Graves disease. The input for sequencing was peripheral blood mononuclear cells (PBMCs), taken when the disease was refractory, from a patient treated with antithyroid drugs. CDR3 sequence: CASSIVQGSTHYGYTF. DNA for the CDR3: TGTGCCAGCAGCATAGTACAGGGTTCGACTCACTATGGCTACACCTTC. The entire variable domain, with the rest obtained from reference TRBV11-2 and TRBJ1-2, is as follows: EAGVAQSPRYKIIEKRQSVAFWCNPISGHATLYWYQQILGQGPKLLIQFQNNGVVDDSQLPKDRFSAERLKGVDSTLKIQPAKLEDSAVYLCASSIVQGSTHYGYTFGSGTRLTVV.